Listed below are T cell receptor beta chains from one sample, sequenced in a study of cytomegalovirus exposure and HLA in healthy donors. The table came from immunoSEQ multiplex PCR; TCRdb's copy has only in-frame clones and leaves some out. The repertoire includes a few hundred thousand clones, under 80% of them detected once, and less than 2% sits in the top ten. Sequencing used PBMCs. The receptors stem from a woman in her twenties or thirties in good health and CMV-seronegative. Both conserved end residues are part of each CDR3. Fields, in order: D gene, clone size, V gene, J gene, CDR3 protein, CDR3 DNA. D genes are given only for firm matches. Rows may omit the clone size; those that give it use once, few, many or a size class.

d_gene: NA; abundance: NA; v_gene: TRBV7-9; j_gene: TRBJ1-2; CDR3aa: CASSLDGAFYGYTF; CDR3nt: TGTGCCAGCAGCTTAGATGGGGCCTTCTATGGCTACACCTTC
d_gene: TRBD1; abundance: few; v_gene: TRBV6-1; j_gene: TRBJ2-2; CDR3aa: CASLGQGYTGELFF; CDR3nt: TGTGCCAGCCTCGGACAGGGCTACACCGGGGAGCTGTTTTTT
d_gene: NA; abundance: NA; v_gene: TRBV30; j_gene: TRBJ2-1; CDR3aa: CALTGSYNEQFF; CDR3nt: TGTGCCCTAACGGGATCCTACAATGAGCAGTTCTTC
d_gene: TRBD1; abundance: NA; v_gene: TRBV19; j_gene: TRBJ2-5; CDR3aa: CASTKGQNQETQYF; CDR3nt: TGTGCCAGTACTAAGGGACAGAACCAAGAGACCCAGTACTTC
d_gene: NA; abundance: NA; v_gene: TRBV5-6; j_gene: TRBJ1-2; CDR3aa: CASSLATASYGYTF; CDR3nt: TGTGCCAGCAGCTTGGCGACAGCTTCCTATGGCTACACCTTC
d_gene: NA; abundance: once; v_gene: TRBV6-6; j_gene: TRBJ1-2; CDR3aa: CASSPGGYGYTF; CDR3nt: TGTGCCAGCAGTCCCGGGGGCTATGGCTACACCTTC
d_gene: TRBD2; abundance: NA; v_gene: TRBV4-2; j_gene: TRBJ2-1; CDR3aa: CASSQDLSGGYNEQFF; CDR3nt: TGTGCCAGCAGCCAAGATCTGAGCGGGGGGTACAATGAGCAGTTCTTC
d_gene: TRBD2; abundance: NA; v_gene: TRBV5-6; j_gene: TRBJ2-7; CDR3aa: CASSGVPSGGPYEQYF; CDR3nt: TGTGCCAGCAGCGGCGTCCCTAGCGGGGGACCCTACGAGCAGTACTTC
d_gene: TRBD1; abundance: NA; v_gene: TRBV30; j_gene: TRBJ1-2; CDR3aa: CAWSPGQANYGYTF; CDR3nt: TGTGCCTGGAGTCCCGGACAGGCGAACTATGGCTACACCTTC
d_gene: TRBD1; abundance: NA; v_gene: TRBV7-9; j_gene: TRBJ1-2; CDR3aa: CSSSSTGHYGYTF; CDR3nt: TGTTCCAGCAGCTCGACAGGGCACTATGGCTACACCTTC
d_gene: NA; abundance: NA; v_gene: TRBV27; j_gene: TRBJ2-7; CDR3aa: CASSSQGPPTYEQYF; CDR3nt: TGTGCCAGCAGTTCACAGGGCCCGCCAACCTACGAGCAGTACTTC
d_gene: NA; abundance: few; v_gene: TRBV9; j_gene: TRBJ2-6; CDR3aa: CASSLGESSGANVLTF; CDR3nt: TGTGCCAGCAGCCTCGGGGAGAGCTCTGGGGCCAACGTCCTGACTTTC
d_gene: TRBD1; abundance: NA; v_gene: TRBV6-5; j_gene: TRBJ2-7; CDR3aa: CASNPDRGRYEQYF; CDR3nt: TGTGCCAGCAATCCGGACAGGGGGCGGTACGAGCAGTACTTC
d_gene: NA; abundance: few; v_gene: TRBV5-6; j_gene: TRBJ1-3; CDR3aa: CASSFRGLSGNTIYF; CDR3nt: TGTGCCAGCAGCTTCAGAGGACTCTCTGGAAACACCATATATTTT
d_gene: NA; abundance: NA; v_gene: TRBV2; j_gene: TRBJ2-7; CDR3aa: CASSAFQSYEQYF; CDR3nt: TGTGCCAGCAGTGCCTTCCAGTCATACGAGCAGTACTTC
d_gene: NA; abundance: NA; v_gene: TRBV6-5; j_gene: TRBJ1-2; CDR3aa: CASSYSEQSYGYTF; CDR3nt: TGTGCCAGCAGTTACTCCGAACAAAGCTATGGCTACACCTTC
d_gene: NA; abundance: NA; v_gene: TRBV7-9; j_gene: TRBJ1-4; CDR3aa: CASSPTGVYNEKLFF; CDR3nt: TGTGCCAGCAGCCCCACGGGTGTCTATAATGAAAAACTGTTTTTT
d_gene: NA; abundance: NA; v_gene: TRBV6-5; j_gene: TRBJ1-1; CDR3aa: CASSYSIGGGKAFF; CDR3nt: TGTGCCAGCAGTTACTCGATCGGTGGCGGGAAAGCTTTCTTT